The subject of this entry is one TCR beta chain. The antigen is undetermined. Germline values: CDR1 SGDLS, CDR2 YYNGEE. Trimming pared 0 bases from V and 3 bases from J, leaving 13 bases between. This CDR3 is built from 15 residues. The sample comes from a study of cytomegalovirus exposure and HLA in healthy donors. The PCR contained 60 Vbeta and 13 Jbeta primers. Original methodology: Unique TCR beta chains numbered around 80 million in a later analysis, with about 11 million shared. The data were produced by immunoSEQ multiplex PCR, yet TCRdb's version contains in-frame clones alone and is incomplete. That table is the source of V, J and clone size, and D and trimming were worked out from the DNA. The sample comprises about 150,000 clones, about four fifths of which are singletons, and roughly 3.6% rests with the top ten. General study results and limits: Some segments of the V type, notably TRBV6-2 and TRBV6-3, were excluded as indistinguishable. TCR beta sequences reportedly predicted most subjects' HLA-A and HLA-B alleles accurately.

The chain combines TRBV9 with TRBJ2-7; perhaps TRBD2 as D (6 bases). The TCR originated in a human donor in good health. The sequenced material came from PBMCs. The CDR3 sequence is CASSVGGDGGYEQYF. Here the CDR3 DNA reads TGTGCCAGCAGCGTAGGGGGAGACGGGGGCTACGAGCAGTACTTC.